This record concerns one T cell receptor (beta chain) sequence. This record belongs to a study of T cell responses to AZD1222 COVID-19 vaccine. V was clipped by 0 bases and J by 7 bases, with 15 bases between them. The germline CDR1 and CDR2 sequences are KGHSH and LQKENI. This CDR3 contains 15 residues. Measured with immunoSEQ multiplex PCR; TCRdb has only the in-frame clones, and not every one. The sample consists of under 200,000 clones, over 75% of them appearing once. The V and J genes are TRBV18 and TRBJ1-2; a possible D gene is TRBD1 (6 bases). The sample consisted of peripheral blood, taken on day 0 of AZD1222 vaccination. This TCR was recovered from an adult in good health. CDR3 sequence: CASSPPGALAGGYTF. For the CDR3, the DNA is TGTGCCAGCTCACCACCGGGGGCCCTGGCAGGTGGCTACACCTTC. The full variable domain, with the rest looked up from reference TRBV18 and TRBJ1-2, is NAGVMQNPRHLVRRRGQEARLRCSPMKGHSHVYWYRQLPEEGLKFMVYLQKENIIDESGMPKERFSAEFPKEGPSILRIQQVVRGDSAAYFCASSPPGALAGGYTFGSGTRLTVV.